This T cell receptor beta chain originates from a study of cytomegalovirus exposure and HLA in healthy donors. With 60 Vbeta and 13 Jbeta primers, the PCR was carried out. Some clones are missing from TCRdb's copy, which holds only in-frame ones; the method was immunoSEQ multiplex PCR. The sample yields 100,000 to 150,000 clones, roughly three quarters seen once. This CDR3 contains 16 residues. With 1 base removed from V and 0 bases from J, the gap between germline ends came to 13 bases. CDR1 is SGHAT, CDR2 FQNNGV, per germline. This receptor was taken from a woman aged 40 to 50 in good health and CMV-seronegative. This rearrangement joins TRBV11-2 to TRBJ2-7; possibly TRBD1 for D (5 bases). Sequences were obtained from PBMCs. The CDR3, as DNA: TGTGCCAGCAGCTTAGTAGGTAGCAGGGCCTCCTACGAGCAGTACTTC. It codes for CASSLVGSRASYEQYF.